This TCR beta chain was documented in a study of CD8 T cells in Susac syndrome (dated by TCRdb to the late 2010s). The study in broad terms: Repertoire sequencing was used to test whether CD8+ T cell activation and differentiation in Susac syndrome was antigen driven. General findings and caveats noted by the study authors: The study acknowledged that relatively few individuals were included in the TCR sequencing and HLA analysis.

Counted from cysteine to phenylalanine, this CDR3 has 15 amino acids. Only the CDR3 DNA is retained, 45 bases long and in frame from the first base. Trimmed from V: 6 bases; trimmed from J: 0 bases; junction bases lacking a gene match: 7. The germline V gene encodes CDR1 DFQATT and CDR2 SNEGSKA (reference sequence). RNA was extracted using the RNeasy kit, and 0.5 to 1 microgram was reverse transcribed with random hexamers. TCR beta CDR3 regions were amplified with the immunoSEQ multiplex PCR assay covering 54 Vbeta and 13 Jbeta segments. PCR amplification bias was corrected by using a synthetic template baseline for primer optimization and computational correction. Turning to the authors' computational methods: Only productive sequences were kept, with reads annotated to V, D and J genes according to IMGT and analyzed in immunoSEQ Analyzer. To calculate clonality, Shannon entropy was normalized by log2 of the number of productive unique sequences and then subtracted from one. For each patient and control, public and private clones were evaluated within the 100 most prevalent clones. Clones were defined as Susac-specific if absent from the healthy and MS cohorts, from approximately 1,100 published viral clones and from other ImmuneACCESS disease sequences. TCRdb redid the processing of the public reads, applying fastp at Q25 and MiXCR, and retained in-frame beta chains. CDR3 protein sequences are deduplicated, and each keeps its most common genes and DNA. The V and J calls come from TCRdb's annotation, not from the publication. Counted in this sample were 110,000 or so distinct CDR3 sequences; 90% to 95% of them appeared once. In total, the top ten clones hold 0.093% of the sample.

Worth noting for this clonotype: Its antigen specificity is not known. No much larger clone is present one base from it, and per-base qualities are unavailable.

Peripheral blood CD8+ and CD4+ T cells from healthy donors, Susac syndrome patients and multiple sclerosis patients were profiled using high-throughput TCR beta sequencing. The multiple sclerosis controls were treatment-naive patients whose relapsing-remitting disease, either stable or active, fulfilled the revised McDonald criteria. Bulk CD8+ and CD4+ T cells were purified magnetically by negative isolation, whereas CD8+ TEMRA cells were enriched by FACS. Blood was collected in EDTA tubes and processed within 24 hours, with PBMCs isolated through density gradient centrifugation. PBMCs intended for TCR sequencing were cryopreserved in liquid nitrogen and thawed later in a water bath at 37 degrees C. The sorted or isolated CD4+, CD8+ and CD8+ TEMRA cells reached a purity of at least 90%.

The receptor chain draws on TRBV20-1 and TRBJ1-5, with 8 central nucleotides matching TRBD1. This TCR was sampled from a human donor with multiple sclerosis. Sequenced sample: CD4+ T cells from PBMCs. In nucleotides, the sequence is TGCAGTGCCCGCGGACAGGGTAATAGCAATCAGCCCCAGCATTTT. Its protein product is CSARGQGNSNQPQHF.